This TCR beta chain appears in the sequencing data of a study of T-cell memory formation after mild COVID-19. Overall study findings and caveats: Day 15 to 85 contracting clones showed balanced CD4/CD8; later expanders leaned CD4+. Among contracting clones, CD4+ were mainly CM/EM and CD8+ enriched in EMRA. Cross-reactive memory apparently joined, as some responding clones appeared in pre-infection memory.

The ends were cut back, 5 bases at V and 3 bases at J, with 10 bases in the middle. Germline loops: CDR1 DFQATT, CDR2 SNEGSKA (reference sequence). The CDR3 is 13 residues long. This clonotype was recorded a few times. The antigen remains unidentified. TCRdb redid the calling of the 5' RACE reads with MiXCR, one entry per CDR3 protein. Here the sample spans 200,000 to 250,000 distinct CDR3 sequences, about 17% being singletons. The chain recombines TRBV20-1 with TRBJ2-2; D possibly uses TRBD1 or TRBD2 (5 bases each). The clonotype comes from a man younger than 35 who had mild COVID-19 (a few samples of this study predate the infection). Cell type and time point are not known. The source material was PBMCs or a T cell subset sorted from them (not recorded which). The CDR3 nucleotides are TGCAGTGCTCGGGACCGCTACACCGGGGAGCTGTTTTTT. Translating gives CSARDRYTGELFF.